This T cell receptor beta chain was profiled in a study of OX40 agonist ivuxolimab in advanced cancers. Germline V gene sequence: CDR1 SNHLY, CDR2 FYNNEI. V was shortened by 4 bases and J by 2 bases, with 11 bases between the two germline ends. The CDR3 contains 14 residues. Libraries were prepared by immunoSEQ multiplex PCR; TCRdb keeps only in-frame clonotypes and omits some of them. The data hold roughly 80,000 clones, with about 80% observed a single time. This chain links TRBV2 with TRBJ1-2, with D possibly matching TRBD1 (5 bases). The sequence was obtained from an adult with an advanced solid tumor such as melanoma, head and neck, liver or kidney cancer. Here the sequenced sample was CD4+ or CD8+ T cells sorted from blood, taken in a trial of the OX40 agonist ivuxolimab. The CDR3 sequence: CASSARDSNYGYTF. The CDR3 bases are TGTGCCAGCAGTGCTCGGGACTCAAACTATGGCTACACCTTC.